Following are 7 T cell receptor beta chains from one sample sequenced in a study of vaccination and CD4 T cells after COVID-19 (dated by TCRdb to between 2022 and 2023). For these receptors, no antigen is known. The method was PCR. TCRdb shows the sequencer as Illumina iSeq 100. TCR sequencing of DNA from cultured CD4+ T cells used the Oncomine TCR Beta short-read assay at the Johns Hopkins FTIC core. The public reads were reanalyzed by TCRdb: fastp trimming at Q25, MiXCR alignment, in-frame beta chains only. Duplicate CDR3 protein sequences are folded into a single record with the most common DNA and genes. This sample holds roughly 12,000 distinct CDR3 sequences; around 50% were observed only once. The ten most abundant clones make up about 9.5% of the sample. Sample treatment or condition, as interpreted from the label and publication: roughly 11-day PBMC culture with coronavirus spike peptide pools or control peptides (ViraFEST assay).

Sequenced input: CD4+ T cells from blood, cultured in vitro. These receptors were obtained from a human donor who had recovered from COVID-19.

This clonotype was observed a handful of times. The V gene is TRBV6-1, the J gene TRBJ2-7; 12 positions agree with TRBD2. The CDR3 extends over 15 amino acids. Germline CDR1 and CDR2: MNHNS and SASEGT. V dropped 6 bases and J dropped 3; count of bases not matched to a gene: 6. The CDR3 coding sequence is TGTGCCAGCAGACGGACTAGCGGGGCGAACTACGAGCAGTACTTC. This sequence encodes CASRRTSGANYEQYF.

J is TRBJ2-3 and V is TRBV15; 7 bases map to TRBD2. J gave up 6 bases and V 5 bases, and 14 bases lay outside the gene matches. The CDR3 is 16 amino acids. Germline V gene data show CDR1 as LNHNV and CDR2 as YYDKDF (reference sequence). CDR3 sequence (DNA): TGTGCCACCAGCGGGGGGGGGGGATGGTTTGGGGATACGCAGTATTTT. Translating gives CATSGGGGWFGDTQYF.

The rearrangement links TRBV5-1 to TRBJ1-3, with a weak D call TRBD1 (5 bases). The CDR3 spans 16 residues. Per germline, CDR1 SGHRS and CDR2 YFSETQ. V dropped 4 bases and J dropped 1 base, with 15 bases sitting between them. This CDR3 reads CASSTGTLESGNTIYF. The CDR3 DNA sequence: TGCGCCAGCAGCACCGGGACGCTAGAATCTGGAAACACCATATATTTT.

The gene calls are TRBV20-1 and TRBJ1-5; D ambiguous. The ends were cut back, 4 bases at V and 3 bases at J, with 7 bases in the middle. The CDR3 runs to 12 residues. Germline loops: CDR1 DFQATT, CDR2 SNEGSKA (reference sequence). The CDR3 DNA reads as TGCAGTGCTAACGGGAACAATCAGCCCCAGCATTTT. Protein product: CSANGNNQPQHF.

The chain employs TRBV20-1 and TRBJ2-6, with 10 bases lining up with TRBD2. V was clipped by 3 bases and J by 1 base; unmatched bases: 6. Germline CDR1 and CDR2: DFQATT and SNEGSKA (reference sequence). The CDR3 length is 17 residues. CDR3 region: CSASIGTSASGANVLTF. The CDR3 nucleotides read TGCAGTGCTAGCATAGGGACTAGCGCGTCTGGGGCCAACGTCCTGACTTTC.

This chain's CDR3 is CSVSSLAGEQYF. Here the CDR3 DNA reads TGCAGCGTCAGTTCCCTAGCGGGAGAGCAGTACTTC. This chain links TRBV20-1 with TRBJ2-7; TRBD2 matches at 9 bases. This CDR3 is 12 amino acids long. Germline assignment: CDR1 DFQATT and CDR2 SNEGSKA (reference sequence).

This rearrangement joins TRBV7-2 to TRBJ2-5; D not certain. There are 13 residues in the CDR3. Trimming pared 3 bases from V and 2 bases from J, leaving 7 bases between. The germline V gene encodes CDR1 SGHTA and CDR2 FQGNSA. The CDR3 coding sequence is TGTGCCAGCAGCTTCAGCAGTCAAGAGACCCAGTACTTC. Translation: CASSFSSQETQYF.